This TCR beta chain was recovered during a study of blood T cells in healthy people across ages. A second PCR, run for roughly 7 to 12 cycles, used a sample-barcoded 5' primer plus a J-beta primer mix. Via MiXCR, TCRdb re-called the 5' RACE reads, giving one row per CDR3 protein. This table holds 650,000 to 1,000,000 distinct CDR3 sequences, approximately 35% found once. Study-wide points: In the absence of known donor CMV status, changes in expanded clonotypes were possibly confounded. Getting older went along with TCR beta diversity per million T cells dropping roughly linearly.

Collection of 7.5 to 10 milliliters of peripheral blood was performed for each donor. Per sample, extraction of total RNA gave at least 6 micrograms in every case. CDR3 length: 16 residues. Trimming stripped 0 bases from V and 11 bases from J, with 22 bases between. Germline assignment: CDR1 PRHDT and CDR2 FYEKMQ (reference sequence). This clonotype has only a few counts. Its specificity is not known. The chain combines TRBV13 with TRBJ2-5; D may be TRBD1 (5 bases). Sequencing was performed on blood. The sequence came from a man between 18 and 35 years old in good health. In DNA form, the CDR3 reads TGTGCCAGCAGCTTAGGGCAACCCCCCTCGGACAATGAGCAGTACTTC. Translated, it gives CASSLGQPPSDNEQYF. Drawing the rest from reference TRBV13 and TRBJ2-5, the complete variable domain is AAGVIQSPRHLIKEKRETATLKCYPIPRHDTVYWYQQGPGQDPQFLISFYEKMQSDKGSIPDRFSAQQFSDYHSELNMSSLELGDSALYFCASSLGQPPSDNEQYFGPGTRLLVL.